Sequencing of this TCR beta chain was carried out in a study of human T cells and chemical hapten exposure. In the study overall: TCR yields differed between samples (mainly from small differences in pooled library volume).

A few counts support this clonotype. The library tagged individual cDNA molecules with unique molecular identifiers. In TCRdb, the RACE reads were re-called with MiXCR into one record per CDR3 protein. Among more than 75,000 distinct CDR3 sequences listed, 8.6% were seen once. Time point of the sample: healthy volunteer bleed at 6 weeks. Extraction yielded total RNA from whole blood (unfractionated). In germline, CDR1 is LNHDA, CDR2 SQIVND (reference sequence). Trimming shortened V by 3 bases and J by 0 bases, and 10 bases separated the two germline ends. The CDR3 extends over 15 amino acids. This chain uses TRBV19 with TRBJ2-3; D is perhaps TRBD1 (6 bases). The clonotype comes from a male donor in good health. Some clones in this sample may be carry-over from other donors' samples. The sequencing sample was made of whole blood. The CDR3 spells CASSIRQESTDTQYF. The CDR3 region has the DNA TGTGCCAGTAGTATCCGACAGGAGAGCACAGATACGCAGTATTTT.